The TCR beta chain under discussion was sequenced for a study of T cells in Graves' hyperthyroidism and ophthalmopathy. This clonotype was recorded at least ten times. RNA transcripts provided the source from which TCR beta CDR3 regions were amplified. The HTBI primer set served for first-round RT-PCR of the TCR CDR3. TCRdb re-called the multiplex PCR reads with MiXCR, one entry per CDR3 protein. The sample carries hundreds of thousands of distinct CDR3 sequences, roughly 15% recorded once. The CDR3 is made up of 14 amino acids. V shed 4 bases, J shed 6 bases, and the junction held 5 bases outside the gene matches. Germline V lookup: CDR1 LGHNA, CDR2 YNFKEQ.

This sequence originates from a middle-aged woman with Graves' ophthalmopathy. The rearrangement joins TRBV4-2 to TRBJ2-2, with TRBD1 matching 7 bases. Sequencing was performed on blood. The CDR3 loop is CASSPYRGSGELFF. The CDR3 DNA reads as TGTGCCAGCAGCCCTTACAGGGGATCCGGGGAGCTGTTTTTT.